The 29 T cell receptor beta chains reported below all come from one sample, sequenced in a study of cytomegalovirus exposure and HLA in healthy donors. Primers: 60 Vbeta forward and 13 Jbeta reverse. Data came from immunoSEQ multiplex PCR; TCRdb stores just in-frame clones and leaves some out. The top ten hold 13% to 15% of the sample, which has 65,000 to 85,000 clones, approximately 70% seen once. The sequencing input was PBMCs. The origin of the receptors is a male donor in good health and CMV-seropositive.

The V gene is TRBV5-1, the J gene TRBJ2-7, with D perhaps TRBD1 (6 bases). With 2 bases removed from V and 0 bases from J, the gap between germline ends came to 9 bases. This CDR3 spans 14 amino acids. The germline CDR1 and CDR2 sequences are SGHRS and YFSETQ. The CDR3 sequence: CASSLGQNSYEQYF. CDR3 bases: TGCGCCAGCAGCTTAGGACAGAACTCCTACGAGCAGTACTTC.

The chain uses TRBV2 and TRBJ1-1, with TRBD1 matching 9 bases. V dropped 4 bases and J dropped 1; count of bases not matched to a gene: 1. The CDR3 sequence is 14 residues long. Germline V CDR1 and CDR2: SNHLY, FYNNEI. The CDR3 reads CASSAGQGNTEAFF. The CDR3 DNA sequence: TGTGCCAGCAGTGCGGGACAGGGGAACACTGAAGCTTTCTTT.

V usage is TRBV6-1 and J usage is TRBJ2-5; a weak D match, TRBD1 (6 bases). CDR1 is MNHNS and CDR2 is SASEGT in the germline V gene. CDR3 length: 15 residues. The ends were cut back, 9 bases at V and 4 bases at J, with 21 bases in the middle. CDR3 coding DNA: TGTGCCAGTGCGACAGGCGCTATAATTCGAGAGACCCAGTACTTC. Translating it yields CASATGAIIRETQYF.

The chain uses TRBV7-2 and TRBJ2-1, with D perhaps TRBD1 (6 bases). Deletions cut 8 bases from V and 2 bases from J, with 10 bases between. The CDR3 sequence is 13 residues long. The germline V gene encodes CDR1 SGHTA and CDR2 FQGNSA. The CDR3 bases are TGTGCCAGCGGCCGACAGGCCTACAATGAGCAGTTCTTC. It yields the protein CASGRQAYNEQFF.

V is TRBV7-9 and J is TRBJ1-2; 9 nucleotides align to TRBD1. Germline V gene sequence: CDR1 SEHNR, CDR2 FQNEAQ (reference sequence). The CDR3 consists of 14 residues. With V trimmed by 1 base and J by 7 bases, 4 bases remained unmatched. This CDR3 reads CASSLGTGARGYTF. The CDR3 DNA reads as TGTGCCAGCAGCTTAGGGACAGGGGCTCGTGGCTACACCTTC.

This sequence joins TRBV4-2 and TRBJ2-5; 7 bases line up with TRBD1. The end of the DNA fits TRBJ2-7 better, so the J call may be wrong. This CDR3 comprises 19 residues. CDR1 is LGHNA, CDR2 YNFKEQ, per germline. This chain's CDR3 is CASSQERDLPLDRAYEQYF. Written as DNA, the CDR3 is TGTGCCAGCAGCCAAGAACGCGACCTTCCCCTTGACAGGGCCTACGAGCAGTACTTC.

The CDR3 DNA reads TGTGCCAGCACCGGGGGGGGACAGTTCCGCTCTGGGGCCAACGTCCTGACTTTC. It translates to CASTGGGQFRSGANVLTF. The chain employs TRBV5-5 and TRBJ2-6; a possible D gene is TRBD2 (8 bases). V was cut by 6 bases and J by 0 bases, with 19 bases left in between. The CDR3 runs 18 residues. Germline V gives CDR1 SGHKS, CDR2 YYEKEE (reference sequence).

This chain connects TRBV5-1 to TRBJ2-3, with D unclear. The CDR3 contains 11 residues. V lost 7 bases and J 4 bases, leaving 7 bases between the germline ends. The V gene's germline CDR1 is SGHRS and CDR2 YFSETQ. This CDR3 reads CASSPADTQYF. CDR3 DNA: TGCGCCAGCTCCCCCGCAGATACGCAGTATTTT.

The V gene is TRBV7-8, the J gene TRBJ1-5; TRBD1 matches at 8 bases. The CDR3 has 16 residues. J gave up 2 bases and V 1 base, and 4 bases lay outside the gene matches. Germline V gene lookup returns CDR1 SGHVS and CDR2 FQNEAQ. The CDR3 sequence: CASSLVRGHGNQPQHF. The CDR3 DNA follows: TGTGCCAGCAGCTTAGTCAGGGGGCATGGCAATCAGCCCCAGCATTTT.

This sequence joins TRBV7-9 and TRBJ1-1, with a tentative D call TRBD1 (5 bases). The germline gives CDR1 SEHNR, CDR2 FQNEAQ (reference sequence). V was trimmed by 6 bases and J by 0 bases, leaving 23 bases between them. This CDR3 region has 18 residues. The chain's CDR3 is CASRDPWGGRVMNTEAFF. DNA for the CDR3: TGTGCCAGCAGAGACCCGTGGGGAGGCAGGGTAATGAACACTGAAGCTTTCTTT.

This sequence joins TRBV19 and TRBJ1-2; tentative D call: TRBD1 (5 bases). Germline CDR1 LNHDA, CDR2 SQIVND (reference sequence). Trimming cost V 5 bases and J 3 bases, with 13 bases left between them. The CDR3 runs to 14 residues. CDR3 sequence reads: CASSYDSVYYGYTF. CDR3 DNA sequence: TGTGCCAGTAGTTACGACAGCGTATACTATGGCTACACCTTC.

This clone was found a few times. The chain has TRBV29-1 and TRBJ1-2; D gene ambiguous. The germline CDR1 and CDR2 sequences are SQVTM and ANQGSEA. The CDR3 has 13 residues. V lost 7 bases, J lost 6 bases, and 18 bases lay in between. The CDR3 nucleotides are TGCAGCGCCGAACAGCTCCAGTTTGATGGCTACACCTTC. The encoded protein is CSAEQLQFDGYTF.

CDR3 sequence: CASSLTGYNYNEQFF. CDR3 sequence (DNA): TGCGCCAGCAGCCTGACAGGGTATAACTACAATGAGCAGTTCTTC. The chain joins TRBV5-1 to TRBJ2-1; TRBD1 matches at 7 bases. Germline CDR1 is SGHRS and CDR2 is YFSETQ. CDR3 size: 15 residues. Losses at the gene ends were 4 bases for V and 3 bases for J; bases not matched to a gene: 7.

The J gene is TRBJ2-5, the V gene TRBV9; 11 bases are a match to TRBD1. Germline CDR1 reads SGDLS; CDR2 reads YYNGEE. V trimming: 2 bases; J trimming: 4 bases; junction bases outside the gene matches: 4. The length of the CDR3 is 15 residues. As DNA, the CDR3 is TGTGCCAGCAGCGTGGAAGGACAGGGGGCAGAGACCCAGTACTTC. It yields the protein CASSVEGQGAETQYF.

The chain couples TRBV4-2 to TRBJ2-1; 12 bases are shared with TRBD2. The V gene end was trimmed by 4 bases and the J gene end by 5 bases; junction bases not matched to a gene: 3. Looked up from germline, CDR1 is LGHNA and CDR2 is YNFKEQ. The length of the CDR3 is 15 residues. Here the CDR3 reads CASSLLAGGDNEQFF. CDR3 bases: TGTGCCAGCAGCCTCCTAGCGGGAGGGGACAATGAGCAGTTCTTC.

This chain joins TRBV13 and TRBJ1-6, with D uncertain. Per the germline V gene, CDR1 is PRHDT and CDR2 is FYEKMQ (reference sequence). Between the trimmed V and J ends, which lost 3 bases and 6 bases, there was a span of 3 bases. This CDR3 has 12 amino acids. Here the CDR3 reads CASSFRNSPLHF. CDR3 in DNA: TGTGCCAGCAGCTTCCGTAATTCACCCCTCCACTTT.

J is TRBJ1-1 and V is TRBV2, with 8 bases fitting TRBD1. V gave up 4 bases and J gave up 0 bases; unmatched junction bases: 13. Germline CDR1 is SNHLY and CDR2 is FYNNEI. The CDR3 runs to 18 residues. CDR3 region: CASSAEKGQGFLNTEAFF. In nucleotides, the CDR3 is TGTGCCAGCAGTGCGGAGAAAGGACAGGGTTTCTTGAACACTGAAGCTTTCTTT.

The chain joins TRBV27 to TRBJ2-1; 7 bases are a match to TRBD2. Germline V gene data show CDR1 as MNHEY and CDR2 as SMNVEV (reference sequence). V trimming: 3 bases; J trimming: 5 bases; junction bases outside the gene matches: 7. The CDR3 is made up of 15 amino acids. The CDR3 loop is CASSFLGRRNNEQFF. DNA for the CDR3: TGTGCCAGCAGTTTCCTCGGGAGGAGAAACAATGAGCAGTTCTTC.

The chain is built from TRBV6-6 and TRBJ1-4; D ambiguous. Trimming shortened V by 4 bases and J by 7 bases, and 7 bases separated the two germline ends. The V gene's germline CDR1 is MNHNY and CDR2 SVGAGI (reference sequence). The CDR3 consists of 12 residues. CDR3 DNA: TGTGCCAGCAGTTCAGATCGTGAAAAACTGTTTTTT. Translated, it gives CASSSDREKLFF.

This clone has only a few counts. The chain has TRBV5-1 and TRBJ2-1, with 9 bases matching TRBD2. The V gene end was trimmed by 5 bases and the J gene end by 7 bases; junction bases not matched to a gene: 13. This CDR3 comprises 16 residues. Germline-derived CDR1 and CDR2 are SGHRS and YFSETQ. The CDR3 nucleotides are TGCGCCAGCAGTCTCCTTAGCGGGAGCAGGGTTAATGAGCAGTTCTTC. Translating it yields CASSLLSGSRVNEQFF.

This chain uses TRBV5-1 with TRBJ2-3; 7 positions match TRBD2. The CDR3 totals 14 residues. V lost 1 base and J lost 5; bases outside the gene matches: 4. Germline V gene lookup returns CDR1 SGHRS and CDR2 YFSETQ. The CDR3 region has the DNA TGCGCCAGCAGCTTGAGAAGCGGGAAAGATACGCAGTATTTT. Its protein product is CASSLRSGKDTQYF.

This clone was seen a handful of times. J is TRBJ2-2 and V is TRBV7-2, with D unresolved. The CDR3 has 15 residues. From germline, CDR1 is SGHTA and CDR2 FQGNSA. The V gene lost 2 bases and the J gene lost 0 bases, with 7 bases spanning the gap. The CDR3 DNA follows: TGTGCCAGCAGCTTAAGAGTTGCGAACACCGGGGAGCTGTTTTTT. It yields the protein CASSLRVANTGELFF.

The chain couples TRBV6-5 to TRBJ2-1; 11 nucleotides agree with TRBD2. V shed 5 bases and J 3 bases; nucleotides not matched to a gene: 3. This CDR3 comprises 15 residues. Germline V gene sequence: CDR1 MNHEY, CDR2 SVGAGI. The DNA for the CDR3 is TGTGCCAGCAGTGGGACTAGCGGAGGCTACAATGAGCAGTTCTTC. Its translation: CASSGTSGGYNEQFF.

V gene TRBV5-4 combines with J gene TRBJ2-3; TRBD1 is a possible D gene (5 bases). This CDR3 region has 16 residues. V lost 0 bases and J lost 6, with 17 bases in between. Per the germline V gene, CDR1 is SGHNT and CDR2 is YYREEE (reference sequence). The CDR3 DNA follows: TGTGCCAGCAGCTTGGGGGCAGGGAAGGTGGCGGATACGCAGTATTTT. Encoded protein: CASSLGAGKVADTQYF.

This clone was recorded a few times. The rearrangement links TRBV10-3 to TRBJ2-3, with TRBD1 matching 9 bases. The CDR3 runs 16 residues. The junction had 5 bases not matched to a gene; V was cut back by 3 bases and J by 1 base. Germline V gene lookup returns CDR1 ENHRY and CDR2 SYGVKD. The CDR3 region is CAISDSRTGGTDTQYF. CDR3 sequence (DNA): TGTGCCATCAGTGATTCTAGGACAGGGGGCACAGATACGCAGTATTTT.

The chain recombines TRBV30 with TRBJ2-3, with 14 bases matching TRBD2. The germline gives CDR1 GTSNPN, CDR2 SVGIG (reference sequence). The length of the CDR3 is 17 residues. Trimming at V came to 5 bases and at J to 0 bases, leaving 7 bases not matched to a gene. The CDR3 DNA reads TGTGCCTGGGCCCCGGGACTAGCGGGAGTTAGCACAGATACGCAGTATTTT. Its protein product is CAWAPGLAGVSTDTQYF.

Only a few counts were recorded for this clone. The chain combines TRBV29-1 with TRBJ2-2; D unclear. Trimming cost V 7 bases and J 6 bases, with 15 bases left between them. Germline loops: CDR1 SQVTM, CDR2 ANQGSEA. This CDR3 is 13 amino acids long. CDR3 sequence (DNA): TGCAGCGGGGCAATACAGAGCTCCGGGGAGCTGTTTTTT. Its translation: CSGAIQSSGELFF.

A few counts support this clone. The V call is TRBV7-2, the J call TRBJ2-7; 13 positions match TRBD2. CDR3 length equals 17 residues. J gave up 0 bases and V 3 bases, and 5 bases lay outside the gene matches. Germline-derived CDR1 and CDR2 are SGHTA and FQGNSA. The CDR3 reads CASSFPGLAGNSYEQYF. As DNA, the CDR3 is TGTGCCAGCAGCTTCCCGGGACTAGCGGGAAACTCCTACGAGCAGTACTTC.

The chain combines TRBV27 with TRBJ2-7, with 7 nucleotides matching TRBD2. J lost 2 bases, V lost 4 bases, and 8 bases had no gene match. CDR3 length: 15 amino acids. Germline V gene data show CDR1 as MNHEY and CDR2 as SMNVEV (reference sequence). The CDR3 coding sequence is TGTGCCAGCAGTTATGGCGGGGGTTTGGCCTACGAGCAGTACTTC. It encodes CASSYGGGLAYEQYF.